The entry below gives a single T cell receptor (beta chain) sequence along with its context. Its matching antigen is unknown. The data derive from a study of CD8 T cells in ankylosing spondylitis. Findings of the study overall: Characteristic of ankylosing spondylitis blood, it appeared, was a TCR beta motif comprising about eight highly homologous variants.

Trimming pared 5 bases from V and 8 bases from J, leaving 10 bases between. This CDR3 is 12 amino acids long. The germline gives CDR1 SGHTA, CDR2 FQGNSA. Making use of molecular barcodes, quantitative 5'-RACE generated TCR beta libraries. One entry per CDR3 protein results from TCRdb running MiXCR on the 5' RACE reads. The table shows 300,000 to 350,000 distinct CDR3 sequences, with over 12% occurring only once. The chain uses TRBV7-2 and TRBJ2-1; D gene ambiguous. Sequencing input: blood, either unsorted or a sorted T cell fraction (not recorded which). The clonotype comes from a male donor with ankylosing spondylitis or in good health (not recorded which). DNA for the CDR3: TGTGCCAGCAGCCCGGGCCCGTATGAGCAGTTCTTC. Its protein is CASSPGPYEQFF. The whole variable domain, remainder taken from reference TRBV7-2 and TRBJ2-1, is GAGVSQSPSNKVTEKGKDVELRCDPISGHTALYWYRQSLGQGLEFLIYFQGNSAPDKSGLPSDRFSAERTGGSVSTLTIQRTQQEDSAVYLCASSPGPYEQFFGPGTRLTVL.